This T cell receptor (beta chain) was sequenced for a study of cytomegalovirus exposure and HLA in healthy donors. Findings and caveats of the study: A later analysis associated approximately 17,000 TCR beta sequences with HLA alleles at a 0.05 false discovery rate.

The V and J ends lost 4 bases and 3 bases, in that order; junction bases with no gene match: 6. Germline-derived CDR1 and CDR2 are SGHTA and FQGNSA. The CDR3 has 14 residues. In the case of this clone: Its antigen is as yet unknown.

Vbeta (60) and Jbeta (13) primers were used in the PCR. Profiled with immunoSEQ multiplex PCR; TCRdb holds only in-frame clones, not every one. The data show roughly 110,000 clones, about 74% seen once. The sequencing sample was made of PBMCs. This TCR was sampled from a woman aged 40 to 55 in good health and CMV-seropositive. The chain combines TRBV7-2 with TRBJ2-7; 7 bases match TRBD1. CDR3 DNA: TGTGCCAGCAGCTCCCGACAGGGAAACTACGAGCAGTACTTC. Amino acids: CASSSRQGNYEQYF.